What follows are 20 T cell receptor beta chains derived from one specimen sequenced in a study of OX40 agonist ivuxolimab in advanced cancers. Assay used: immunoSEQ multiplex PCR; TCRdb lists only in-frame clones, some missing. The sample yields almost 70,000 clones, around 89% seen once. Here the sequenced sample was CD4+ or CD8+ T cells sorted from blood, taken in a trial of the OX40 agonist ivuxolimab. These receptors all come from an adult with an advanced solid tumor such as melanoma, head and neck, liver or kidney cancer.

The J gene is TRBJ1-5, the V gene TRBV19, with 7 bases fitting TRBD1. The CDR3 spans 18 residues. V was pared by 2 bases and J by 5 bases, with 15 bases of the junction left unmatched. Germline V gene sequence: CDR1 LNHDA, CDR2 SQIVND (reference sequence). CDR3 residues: CASSIFSQGGRLDQPQHF. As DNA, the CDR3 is TGTGCCAGTAGTATATTTTCTCAGGGGGGAAGGTTGGATCAGCCCCAGCATTTT.

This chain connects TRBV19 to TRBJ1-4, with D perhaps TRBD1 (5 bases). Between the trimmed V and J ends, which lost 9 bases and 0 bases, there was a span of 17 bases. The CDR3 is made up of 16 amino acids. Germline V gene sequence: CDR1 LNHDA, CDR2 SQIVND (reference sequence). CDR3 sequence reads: CASINRGGTTNEKLFF. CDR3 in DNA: TGTGCCAGCATCAATAGGGGCGGAACAACTAATGAAAAACTGTTTTTT.

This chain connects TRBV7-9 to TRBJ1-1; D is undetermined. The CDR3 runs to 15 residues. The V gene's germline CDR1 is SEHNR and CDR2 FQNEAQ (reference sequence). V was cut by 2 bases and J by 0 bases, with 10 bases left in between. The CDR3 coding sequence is TGTGCCAGCAGCTTATGGTCGAGTGTGAACACTGAAGCTTTCTTT. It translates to CASSLWSSVNTEAFF.

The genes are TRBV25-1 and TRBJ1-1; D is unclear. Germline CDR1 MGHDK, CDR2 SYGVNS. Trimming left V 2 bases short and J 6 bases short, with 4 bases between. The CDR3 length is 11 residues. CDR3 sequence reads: CASSEAAEAFF. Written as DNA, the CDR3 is TGTGCCAGCAGTGAAGCGGCTGAAGCTTTCTTT.

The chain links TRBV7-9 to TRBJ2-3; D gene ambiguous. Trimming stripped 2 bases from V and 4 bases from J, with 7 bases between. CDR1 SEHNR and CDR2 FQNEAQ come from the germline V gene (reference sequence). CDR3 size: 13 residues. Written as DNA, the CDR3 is TGTGCCAGCAGCTTACGAGGCGCAGATACGCAGTATTTT. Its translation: CASSLRGADTQYF.

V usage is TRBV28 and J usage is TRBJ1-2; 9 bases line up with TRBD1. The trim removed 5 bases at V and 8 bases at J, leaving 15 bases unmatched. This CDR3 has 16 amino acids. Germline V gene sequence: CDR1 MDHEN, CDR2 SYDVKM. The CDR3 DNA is TGTGCCAGCAGTCTCTCGGGACAGGGTCTAGATGGGGGCTACACCTTC. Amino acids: CASSLSGQGLDGGYTF.

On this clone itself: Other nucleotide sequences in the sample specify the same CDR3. The CDR3 sequence: CASSLEGTGELFF. In DNA form, the CDR3 reads TGCGCCAGCAGCTTGGAAGGGACCGGGGAGCTGTTTTTT. The rearrangement uses TRBV5-1 and TRBJ2-2; D gene ambiguous. Germline lookup yields CDR1 SGHRS and CDR2 YFSETQ. This CDR3 is built from 13 residues. Trimming took 0 bases from V and 5 from J, leaving 5 bases between them. The entire variable domain, with the rest obtained from reference TRBV5-1 and TRBJ2-2, is as follows: KAGVTQTPRYLIKTRGQQVTLSCSPISGHRSVSWYQQTPGQGLQFLFEYFSETQRNKGNFPGRFSGRQFSNSRSEMNVSTLELGDSALYLCASSLEGTGELFFGEGSRLTVL.

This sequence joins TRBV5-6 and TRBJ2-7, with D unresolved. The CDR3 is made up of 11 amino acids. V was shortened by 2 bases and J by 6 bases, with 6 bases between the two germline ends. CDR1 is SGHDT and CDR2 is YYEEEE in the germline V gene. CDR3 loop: CASSLGAEQYF. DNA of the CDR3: TGTGCCAGCAGCTTAGGCGCCGAGCAGTACTTC.

CDR3 DNA: TGTGCCAGTAGTATTCTGAACTATGGCTACACCTTC. Its translation is CASSILNYGYTF. The J gene is TRBJ1-2, the V gene TRBV19; no clear D gene. CDR1 is LNHDA and CDR2 is SQIVND in the germline V gene (reference sequence). The V end lost 3 bases, the J end lost 2 bases, and 4 bases lay between the germline ends. This CDR3 has 12 residues.

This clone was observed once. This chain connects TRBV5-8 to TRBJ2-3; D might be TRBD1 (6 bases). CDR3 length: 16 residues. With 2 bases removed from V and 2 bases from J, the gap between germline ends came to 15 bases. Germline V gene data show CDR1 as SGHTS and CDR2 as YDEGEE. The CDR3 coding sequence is TGTGCCAGCAGCTTTGGACAGCACATTGACACAGATACGCAGTATTTT. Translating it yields CASSFGQHIDTDTQYF.

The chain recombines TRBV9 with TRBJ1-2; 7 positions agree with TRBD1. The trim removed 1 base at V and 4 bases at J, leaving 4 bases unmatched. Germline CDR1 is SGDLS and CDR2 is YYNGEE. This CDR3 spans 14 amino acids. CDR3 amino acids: CASSVTTGTYGYTF. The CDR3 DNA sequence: TGTGCCAGCAGCGTAACGACAGGGACCTATGGCTACACCTTC.

The CDR3 DNA reads as TGTGCCAGCGAATCTAGGGCTCAGCCCCAGCATTTT. This gives the protein CASESRAQPQHF. The V call is TRBV28, the J call TRBJ1-5, with D unresolved. With 8 bases removed from V and 6 bases from J, the gap between germline ends came to 11 bases. CDR1 MDHEN and CDR2 SYDVKM come from the germline V gene. The CDR3 length is 12 residues.

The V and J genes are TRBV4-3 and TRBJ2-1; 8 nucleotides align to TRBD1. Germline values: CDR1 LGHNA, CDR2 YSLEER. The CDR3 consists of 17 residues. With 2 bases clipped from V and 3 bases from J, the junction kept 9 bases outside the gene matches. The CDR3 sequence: CASSQRTGPAFYNEQFF. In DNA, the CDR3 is TGCGCCAGCAGCCAAAGGACAGGGCCCGCCTTCTACAATGAGCAGTTCTTC.

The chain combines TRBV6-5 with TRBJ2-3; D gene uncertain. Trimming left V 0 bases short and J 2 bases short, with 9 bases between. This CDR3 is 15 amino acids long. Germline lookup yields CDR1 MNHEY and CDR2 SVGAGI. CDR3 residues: CASSYSEQLTDTQYF. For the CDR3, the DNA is TGTGCCAGCAGTTACTCGGAGCAACTCACAGATACGCAGTATTTT.

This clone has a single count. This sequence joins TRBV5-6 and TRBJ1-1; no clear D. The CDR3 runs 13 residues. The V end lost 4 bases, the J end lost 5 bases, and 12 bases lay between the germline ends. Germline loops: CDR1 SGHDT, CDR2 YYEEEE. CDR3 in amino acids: CASSAGMGTEAFF. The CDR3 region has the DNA TGTGCCAGCAGCGCGGGTATGGGTACTGAAGCTTTCTTT.

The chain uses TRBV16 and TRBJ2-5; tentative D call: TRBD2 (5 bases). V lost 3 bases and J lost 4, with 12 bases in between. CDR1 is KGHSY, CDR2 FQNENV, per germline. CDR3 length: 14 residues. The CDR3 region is CASSHGGGRETQYF. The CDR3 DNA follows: TGTGCCAGCAGCCACGGTGGAGGTCGAGAGACCCAGTACTTC.

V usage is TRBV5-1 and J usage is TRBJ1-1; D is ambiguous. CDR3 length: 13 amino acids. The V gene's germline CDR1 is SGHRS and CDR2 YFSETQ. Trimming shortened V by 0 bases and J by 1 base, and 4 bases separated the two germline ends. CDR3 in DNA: TGCGCCAGCAGCTTGGCAGAGAACACTGAAGCTTTCTTT. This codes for CASSLAENTEAFF.

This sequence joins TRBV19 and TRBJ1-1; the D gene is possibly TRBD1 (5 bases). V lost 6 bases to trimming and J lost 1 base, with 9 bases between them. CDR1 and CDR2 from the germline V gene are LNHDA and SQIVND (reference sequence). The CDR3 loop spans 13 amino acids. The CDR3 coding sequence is TGTGCCAGTAGAGACAGACAGAACACTGAAGCTTTCTTT. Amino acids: CASRDRQNTEAFF. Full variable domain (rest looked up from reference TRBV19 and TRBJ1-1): DGGITQSPKYLFRKEGQNVTLSCEQNLNHDAMYWYRQDPGQGLRLIYYSQIVNDFQKGDIAEGYSVSREKKESFPLTVTSAQKNPTAFYLCASRDRQNTEAFFGQGTRLTVV.

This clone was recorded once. CDR3 nucleotide sequence: TGTGCCAGCACCCCGGAGGTGCGGGTTAGGGAGACCCAGTACTTC. The encoded protein is CASTPEVRVRETQYF. The chain uses TRBV28 and TRBJ2-5; perhaps TRBD2 as D (5 bases). This CDR3 spans 15 amino acids. V shed 7 bases and J shed 5 bases, with 20 bases lying between them. Germline V gene lookup returns CDR1 MDHEN and CDR2 SYDVKM.

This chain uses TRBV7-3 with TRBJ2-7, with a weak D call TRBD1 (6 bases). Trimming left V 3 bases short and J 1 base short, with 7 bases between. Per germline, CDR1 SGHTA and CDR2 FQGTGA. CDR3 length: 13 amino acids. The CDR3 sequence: CASSLGASYEQYF. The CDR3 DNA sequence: TGTGCCAGCAGCTTGGGGGCTTCCTACGAGCAGTACTTC.